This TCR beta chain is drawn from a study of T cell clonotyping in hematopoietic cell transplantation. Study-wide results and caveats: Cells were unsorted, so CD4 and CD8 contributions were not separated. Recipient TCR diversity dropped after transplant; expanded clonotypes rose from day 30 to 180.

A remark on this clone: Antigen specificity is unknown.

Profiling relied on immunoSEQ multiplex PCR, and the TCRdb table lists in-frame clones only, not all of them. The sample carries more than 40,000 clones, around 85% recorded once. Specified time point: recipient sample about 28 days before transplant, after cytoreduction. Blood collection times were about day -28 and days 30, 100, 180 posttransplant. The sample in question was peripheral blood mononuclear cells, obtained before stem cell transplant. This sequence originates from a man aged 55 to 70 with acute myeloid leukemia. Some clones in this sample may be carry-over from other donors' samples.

This CDR3 is CASSITYEQYF. The CDR3 DNA is TGTGCCAGCAGCATCACCTACGAGCAGTACTTC. The gene calls are TRBV7-6 and TRBJ2-7; unclear D gene. The CDR3 loop spans 11 amino acids. CDR1 is SGHVS and CDR2 is FNYEAQ in the germline V gene. Trimming removed 5 bases at V and 2 bases at J, with 4 bases between. Supplemented by reference TRBV7-6 and TRBJ2-7, the full variable domain reads GAGVSQSPRYKVTKRGQDVALRCDPISGHVSLYWYRQALGQGPEFLTYFNYEAQQDKSGLPNDRFSAERPEGSISTLTIQRTEQRDSAMYRCASSITYEQYFGPGTRLTVT.